The rows below give T cell receptor beta chains drawn from one sample of a study of T-cell reconstitution after alpha-beta-depleted transplantation in children. TCRdb re-analysed the PCR reads in MiXCR, keeping a single row per CDR3 protein. This sample has around 490,000 distinct CDR3 sequences, with roughly 10% found just once. Sequenced here: PBMCs, mostly from graft donor cells, sampled 180 days after TCRalphabeta/CD19-depleted stem cell transplant. The receptors here all came from a female patient between 2 and 15 years old who had a stem cell transplant for aplastic anemia, so the T cells may come from the graft donor. Each CDR3 is given with its conserved first and last residue. The order of the fields is J gene, V gene, D gene, clone size, CDR3 DNA, CDR3 protein. D genes are given only for firm matches. Where a row states a size, it is once, few, many or the class of an expanded clone; other rows omit it.

TRBJ2-1 | TRBV20-1 | NA | many | TGCAGCGTAACCTACAATGAGCAGTTCTTC | CSVTYNEQFF
TRBJ2-7 | TRBV7-2 | NA | few | TGTGCCAGCAGCTCCCGGACGGCCGCCTACGAGCAGTACTTC | CASSSRTAAYEQYF
TRBJ2-2 | TRBV11-2 | NA | few | TGTGCCAGCAGCATATCGAACACCGGGGAGCTGTTTTTT | CASSISNTGELFF
TRBJ2-3 | TRBV28 | NA | NA | TGTGCCAGCAGACCCGGACTTAGGGATACGCAGTATTTT | CASRPGLRDTQYF
TRBJ1-5 | TRBV6-2/TRBV6-3 | TRBD1 | NA | TGTGCCAGCAGTTATCGAGGGGGCCGGTATAGCAATCAGCCCCAGCATTTT | CASSYRGGRYSNQPQHF
TRBJ2-5 | TRBV12-3/TRBV12-4 | NA | NA | TGTGCCAGCGATACCACAGGGGGAGTAGCGGGAGAAGAGACCCAGTACTTC | CASDTTGGVAGEETQYF
TRBJ2-3 | TRBV5-6 | TRBD1 | NA | TGTGCCAGCAGCTTCTACGGGACAGATTTCACAGATACGCAGTATTTT | CASSFYGTDFTDTQYF
TRBJ2-5 | TRBV14 | NA | NA | TGTGCCAGCAGCCCAAACTGGCGGGACTCAGAGACCCAGTACTTC | CASSPNWRDSETQYF
TRBJ2-7 | TRBV3-1 | NA | NA | TGTGCCAGCAGCCAAGTCCAGAACTACGAGCAGTACTTC | CASSQVQNYEQYF
TRBJ1-5 | TRBV7-8 | TRBD1 | NA | TGTGCCAGCAGCCAGCAAGGGGGCGGCAATCAGCCCCAGCATTTT | CASSQQGGGNQPQHF
TRBJ2-1 | TRBV5-4 | TRBD2 | few | TGTGCCAGCAGCTTTAGTAGCGGGAGACACAATGAGCAGTTCTTC | CASSFSSGRHNEQFF
TRBJ1-6 | TRBV3-1 | NA | NA | TGTGCCAGCAGCCAAGTGGCAGGGAAGTATAATTCACCCCTCCACTTT | CASSQVAGKYNSPLHF
TRBJ1-1 | TRBV12-5 | NA | NA | TGTGCTAGTGGTTTGGCCCCCGGTCCTCCCTCGGCTGAAGCTTTCTTT | CASGLAPGPPSAEAFF
TRBJ1-1 | TRBV18 | NA | few | TGTGCCAGCTCATTCGACGGGAACACTGAAGCTTTCTTT | CASSFDGNTEAFF
TRBJ2-4 | TRBV28 | NA | NA | TGTGCCAGCAGTTTCTGGCCAGGGGAAAACATTCAGTACTTC | CASSFWPGENIQYF
TRBJ2-2 | TRBV9 | NA | NA | TGTGCCAGCAGCGAATATCTCCGACACACCGGGGAGCTGTTTTTT | CASSEYLRHTGELFF
TRBJ1-1 | TRBV28 | NA | few | TGTGCCAACTCTGAGGACAGGAACACTGAAGCTTTCTTT | CANSEDRNTEAFF
TRBJ2-7 | TRBV25-1 | NA | NA | TGTGCCAGCAGCCCATTTACAGGGGGAGCGGGGTACGAGCAGTACTTC | CASSPFTGGAGYEQYF
TRBJ1-2 | TRBV21-1 | NA | NA | TGTGCCAGCAGCAAAGTTGAGAACGTCAATGGCTACACCTTC | CASSKVENVNGYTF
TRBJ2-5 | TRBV11-2 | TRBD2 | many | TGTGCCAGCAGACTGACTAGCGGCCAAGAGACCCAGTACTTC | CASRLTSGQETQYF
TRBJ1-1 | TRBV4-3 | NA | few | TGCGCCAGCAGCCAAGCAGGGTTGAACACTGAAGCTTTCTTT | CASSQAGLNTEAFF
TRBJ1-5 | TRBV28 | NA | few | TGTGCCAGCAGTTTATGGCGGGACGGGTATCAGCCCCAGCATTTT | CASSLWRDGYQPQHF